This passage covers 30 T cell receptor beta chains from one sample sequenced in a study of blood T cells in healthy people across ages. Combining a sample-barcoded 5' primer with a J-beta primer mix, a second PCR ran for roughly 6 to 12 cycles. TCRdb redid the calling of the 5' RACE reads with MiXCR, one entry per CDR3 protein. Found here are around 1.1 million distinct CDR3 sequences, around two fifths of them singletons; the top ten hold around 13%. The source material was blood. The receptors stem from a man in his late teens or twenties in good health.

The chain joins TRBV7-8 to TRBJ1-1; possible D gene TRBD1, 5 bases. The CDR3 has 16 amino acids. Germline assignment: CDR1 SGHVS and CDR2 FQNEAQ. Between the trimmed V and J ends, which lost 3 bases and 3 bases, there was a span of 17 bases. The CDR3 DNA reads as TGTGCCAGCAGCTTTGGCCCTGGGCCGGGGGACACTGAAGCTTTCTTT. Translating gives CASSFGPGPGDTEAFF.

This clonotype was seen more than once but under ten times. This chain uses TRBV7-6 with TRBJ2-5; possible D gene TRBD1, 5 bases. The J call may not be correct, given that the DNA end is closer to TRBJ2-7. Per the germline V gene, CDR1 is SGHVS and CDR2 is FNYEAQ. This CDR3 region has 14 residues. CDR3 region: CASSIVDSSREQYF. CDR3 in DNA: TGTGCCAGCAGCATAGTAGACAGTTCCCGCGAGCAGTACTTC.

V is TRBV2 and J is TRBJ2-3, with 9 bases lining up with TRBD2. J gave up 4 bases and V 6 bases, and 8 bases lay outside the gene matches. This CDR3 has 15 amino acids. Germline CDR1 reads SNHLY; CDR2 reads FYNNEI. The CDR3 sequence: CASRIRSGGPDTQYF. For the CDR3, the DNA is TGTGCCAGCAGAATACGCAGCGGGGGGCCAGATACGCAGTATTTT. Looking up the rest from reference TRBV2 and TRBJ2-3 gives the full variable domain: EPEVTQTPSHQVTQMGQEVILRCVPISNHLYFYWYRQILGQKVEFLVSFYNNEISEKSEIFDDQFSVERPDGSNFTLKIRSTKLEDSAMYFCASRIRSGGPDTQYFGPGTRLTVL.

The CDR3 reads CASSERPDGYYGYTF. The CDR3 DNA is TGTGCCAGCAGTGAACGCCCGGACGGCTACTATGGCTACACCTTC. This chain links TRBV6-1 with TRBJ1-2; D is ambiguous. V was trimmed by 2 bases and J by 3 bases, leaving 13 bases between them. CDR3 length: 15 amino acids. CDR1 and CDR2 (germline): MNHNS, SASEGT.

This clonotype was observed a handful of times. The chain has TRBV13 and TRBJ1-2; 8 bases are shared with TRBD1. Germline V gene sequence: CDR1 PRHDT, CDR2 FYEKMQ (reference sequence). The length of the CDR3 is 15 residues. The V and J ends lost 2 bases and 9 bases, in that order; junction bases with no gene match: 11. CDR3 loop: CASSLRSRDRRSYTF. The CDR3 nucleotides read TGTGCCAGCAGCTTACGGTCCCGGGACAGGAGGAGCTACACCTTC.

In its sample, this clonotype was seen a few times. V usage is TRBV20-1 and J usage is TRBJ2-7; D ambiguous. Germline loops: CDR1 DFQATT, CDR2 SNEGSKA (reference sequence). V was trimmed by 3 bases and J by 3 bases, leaving 12 bases between them. The CDR3 length is 13 residues. The CDR3: CSARSTGLYEQYF. In DNA, the CDR3 is TGCAGTGCTAGGAGCACTGGCCTCTACGAGCAGTACTTC.

V gene TRBV30 combines with J gene TRBJ1-2; no definite D call. Per the germline V gene, CDR1 is GTSNPN and CDR2 is SVGIG (reference sequence). The CDR3 length is 15 residues. The germline V and J ends were trimmed by 5 bases and 2 bases, with 18 bases remaining between them. This CDR3 is CAWDRWGQSNYGYTF. CDR3 DNA sequence: TGTGCCTGGGATAGATGGGGTCAGAGCAACTATGGCTACACCTTC.

The J gene is TRBJ1-1, the V gene TRBV6-6; D unclear. CDR1 and CDR2 from the germline V gene are MNHNY and SVGAGI (reference sequence). V lost 5 bases and J lost 2, with 15 bases in between. The CDR3 is 15 amino acids. CDR3 coding DNA: TGTGCCAGCAGTCCCTCGGTTTCGAGTAACACTGAAGCTTTCTTT. Translation gives CASSPSVSSNTEAFF.

In its sample, this clonotype was seen a few times. The chain joins TRBV5-1 to TRBJ1-4, with D perhaps matching TRBD1 (5 bases). CDR1 is SGHRS, CDR2 YFSETQ, per germline. V dropped 4 bases and J dropped 4 bases, with 8 bases sitting between them. CDR3 length: 13 residues. The CDR3 DNA sequence: TGCGCCAGCAGCCGGGGGGATAATGAAAAACTGTTTTTT. Its translation: CASSRGDNEKLFF.

This clonotype showed up just a few times. This rearrangement joins TRBV7-2 to TRBJ1-4; D is unclear. Germline V gene sequence: CDR1 SGHTA, CDR2 FQGNSA. The CDR3 loop spans 16 amino acids. V lost 4 bases, J lost 4 bases, and 16 bases lay in between. Here the CDR3 DNA reads TGTGCCAGCAGCTCTAGAGGTCGGTTAGATAATGAAAAACTGTTTTTT. Translation: CASSSRGRLDNEKLFF.

The chain uses TRBV20-1 and TRBJ2-2; 11 nucleotides agree with TRBD2. The CDR3 sequence is 16 residues long. The ends lost 2 bases at V and 2 bases at J; junction bases unmatched: 4. The germline gives CDR1 DFQATT, CDR2 SNEGSKA (reference sequence). CDR3 region: CSARFSGGVNTGELFF. The CDR3 nucleotides are TGCAGTGCTAGATTTAGCGGGGGGGTAAACACCGGGGAGCTGTTTTTT.

The table lists this clonotype with a few counts. V and J are TRBV7-2 and TRBJ2-1; 11 bases align to TRBD2. Per germline, CDR1 SGHTA and CDR2 FQGNSA. The CDR3 is 17 amino acids. Trimming cost V 1 base and J 4 bases; bases outside gene matches: 6. The CDR3 DNA reads TGTGCCAGCAGCTTAGACCCTAGCGGGGGGACTTACAATGAGCAGTTCTTC. Translated: CASSLDPSGGTYNEQFF.

As concerns this clonotype: Germline is not matched at one junction end, which may reflect a read error. The genes are TRBV7-9 and TRBJ2-1, with TRBD1 matching over 8 bases. The CDR3 spans 15 residues. Germline CDR1 reads SEHNR; CDR2 reads FQNEAQ (reference sequence). The CDR3 DNA is TGTGCCAGCATTACAGGGACAGGATTAAACAATAAGCAGTTCTTC. It encodes CASITGTGLNNKQFF.

This clonotype was counted a single time. This chain joins TRBV18 and TRBJ1-2; 10 bases match TRBD1. Germline lookup yields CDR1 KGHSH and CDR2 LQKENI. With V trimmed by 6 bases and J by 13 bases, 14 bases remained unmatched. This CDR3 contains 14 residues. CDR3 sequence reads: CASSPGTGAAPGTF. CDR3 in DNA: TGTGCCAGCTCCCCTGGGACAGGGGCCGCTCCGGGCACCTTC.

This clonotype was observed a handful of times. V and J are TRBV2 and TRBJ2-7; D gene unclear. Trimming took 7 bases from V and 7 from J, leaving 8 bases between them. CDR3 length: 10 residues. CDR1 SNHLY and CDR2 FYNNEI come from the germline V gene. This CDR3 reads CASKLNEQYF. The CDR3 nucleotides read TGTGCCAGCAAGCTTAATGAGCAGTACTTC.

The rearrangement links TRBV6-6 to TRBJ2-5; D may be TRBD1 or TRBD2 (5 bases each). Trimming pared 6 bases from V and 4 bases from J, leaving 12 bases between. CDR1 is MNHNY and CDR2 is SVGAGI in the germline V gene (reference sequence). CDR3 length: 13 amino acids. The CDR3 nucleotides read TGTGCCAGCAGATATAGGGGAGTAGAGACCCAGTACTTC. Translating it yields CASRYRGVETQYF.

The chain is built from TRBV30 and TRBJ1-1; no firm D call. The length of the CDR3 is 11 residues. Per germline, CDR1 GTSNPN and CDR2 SVGIG (reference sequence). V lost 4 bases to trimming and J lost 3 bases, with 6 bases between them. In DNA form, the CDR3 reads TGTGCCTGGACCCCCTACACTGAAGCTTTCTTT. It yields the protein CAWTPYTEAFF.

In its sample, this clonotype was seen a few times. This chain links TRBV4-1 with TRBJ1-2; 11 bases map to TRBD1. V lost 6 bases to trimming and J lost 8 bases; unmatched junction nucleotides: 11. This CDR3 is 15 amino acids long. Germline loops: CDR1 MGHRA, CDR2 YSYEKL. CDR3 region: CASRKAGQGAHGYTF. The CDR3 bases are TGCGCCAGCAGAAAAGCCGGACAGGGGGCGCACGGCTACACCTTC.

The chain couples TRBV4-3 to TRBJ1-5, with D tentatively TRBD1 (5 bases). The CDR3 extends over 15 amino acids. Germline V gene sequence: CDR1 LGHNA, CDR2 YSLEER. V was clipped by 3 bases and J by 3 bases, with 12 bases between them. CDR3 nucleotide sequence: TGCGCCAGCAGCCAGGACACGGCCCTCAATCAGCCCCAGCATTTT. This encodes CASSQDTALNQPQHF.

The chain is built from TRBV29-1 and TRBJ1-1; D is uncertain. With 2 bases removed from V and 5 bases from J, the gap between germline ends came to 9 bases. This CDR3 contains 12 residues. CDR1 and CDR2 from the germline V gene are SQVTM and ANQGSEA. This CDR3 reads CSVEWSLTEAFF. The CDR3 DNA reads as TGCAGCGTTGAATGGTCCCTAACTGAAGCTTTCTTT.

This clonotype was detected many times. This chain links TRBV5-1 with TRBJ2-7; possible D gene TRBD1, 5 bases. Germline V gene lookup returns CDR1 SGHRS and CDR2 YFSETQ. V shed 0 bases and J shed 7 bases, with 23 bases lying between them. CDR3 size: 17 residues. The CDR3 nucleotides read TGCGCCAGCAGCTTGGGTTCTTCTCGGCAGGGTTTCTTAGAGCAGTACTTC. It yields the protein CASSLGSSRQGFLEQYF.

The V call is TRBV20-1, the J call TRBJ2-1; tentative D call: TRBD1 (7 bases). The CDR3 is 12 residues long. The V gene's germline CDR1 is DFQATT and CDR2 SNEGSKA (reference sequence). The CDR3 is CSPQGGQNEQFF. CDR3 DNA: TGCAGCCCCCAGGGGGGCCAGAATGAGCAGTTCTTC.

CDR3 coding DNA: TGTGCCAGCAGCTTAGAGTCGGAGGAGACCCAGTACTTC. Its protein product is CASSLESEETQYF. This chain connects TRBV7-2 to TRBJ2-5; D unresolved. CDR1 is SGHTA and CDR2 is FQGNSA in the germline V gene. Trimming removed 1 base from V and 5 bases from J, with 8 bases in between. This CDR3 spans 13 amino acids.

The chain employs TRBV7-2 and TRBJ2-3; D is perhaps TRBD1 or TRBD2 (5 bases each). The CDR3 is 16 residues long. Per the germline V gene, CDR1 is SGHTA and CDR2 is FQGNSA. The V end lost 3 bases, the J end lost 5 bases, and 18 bases lay between the germline ends. The CDR3 protein is CASSLGDHTRRDTQYF. CDR3 coding DNA: TGTGCCAGCAGCTTGGGGGACCATACCCGTAGAGATACGCAGTATTTT.

Ten or more counts support this clonotype. This sequence joins TRBV9 and TRBJ2-5; D is unresolved. This CDR3 region has 12 residues. With 3 bases removed from V and 0 bases from J, the gap between germline ends came to 3 bases. Germline V CDR1 and CDR2: SGDLS, YYNGEE. CDR3 in amino acids: CASSENQETQYF. CDR3 nucleotides: TGTGCCAGCAGCGAGAACCAAGAGACCCAGTACTTC.

This clonotype was counted once. This sequence joins TRBV3-1 and TRBJ2-1; 8 nucleotides line up with TRBD1. V lost 2 bases, J lost 8 bases, and 8 bases stayed unmatched. CDR1 and CDR2 from the germline V gene are LGHDT and YNNKEL (reference sequence). This CDR3 is built from 15 residues. The CDR3 sequence is CASSQNSPRGHEQFF. The DNA of the CDR3 is TGTGCCAGCAGCCAAAATTCGCCCAGGGGGCATGAGCAGTTCTTC.

This clonotype was observed a handful of times. The chain couples TRBV4-2 to TRBJ2-3, with D unclear. The V gene's germline CDR1 is LGHNA and CDR2 YNFKEQ. The CDR3 covers 12 residues. V was shortened by 6 bases and J by 11 bases, with 15 bases between the two germline ends. The CDR3 sequence is CASRPEEGWQYF. Here the CDR3 DNA reads TGTGCCAGCAGACCCGAGGAAGGCTGGCAGTATTTT.

This clonotype was counted only a few times. This rearrangement joins TRBV4-3 to TRBJ2-3; tentative D call: TRBD1 (6 bases). The CDR3 covers 17 residues. V was cut by 3 bases and J by 4 bases, with 20 bases left in between. Germline CDR1 is LGHNA and CDR2 is YSLEER. The CDR3 protein is CASSQGNRAAISDTQYF. In nucleotides, the CDR3 is TGCGCCAGCAGCCAGGGAAACAGGGCGGCGATTTCAGATACGCAGTATTTT.

There are many counts of this clonotype. The chain uses TRBV12-3 or TRBV12-4 and TRBJ1-5; a possible D gene is TRBD1 (6 bases). Between the trimmed V and J ends, which lost 7 bases and 3 bases, there was a span of 16 bases. The CDR3 loop spans 15 amino acids. As DNA, the CDR3 is TGTGCCAGCATGTCTACAGGGTCCCCCAATCAGCCCCAGCATTTT. Translating it yields CASMSTGSPNQPQHF.

This clonotype was counted only a few times. The rearrangement joins TRBV5-1 to TRBJ2-3; D unresolved. Germline assignment: CDR1 SGHRS and CDR2 YFSETQ. The V end was cut by 4 bases, the J end by 1 base, with 16 bases between. This CDR3 has 16 residues. The CDR3 loop reads CASSVGSGPGTDTQYF. CDR3 DNA: TGCGCCAGCAGCGTGGGGTCGGGTCCTGGCACAGATACGCAGTATTTT.